These T cell receptor beta chains were read from a single sample in a study of human CD8 memory T cell subsets. TCRdb re-called the 5' RACE reads with MiXCR, one entry per CDR3 protein. In the table there are under 10,000 distinct CDR3 sequences, roughly 3.9% of which are singletons. Sequencing was performed on CD8+ T cells from PBMCs. The receptor set was obtained from a human donor in good health. Each CDR3 is given with its conserved first and last residue. The D gene is left open where the match is weak. Size is stated as once, few, many or a size class.

V gene,J gene,CDR3 length,clone size,D gene,CDR3 DNA,CDR3 protein
TRBV20-1,TRBJ2-7,14,many,.,TGCAGTGCTGAAAGAGGACTTGATGTCTACGAGCAGTACTTC,CSAERGLDVYEQYF
TRBV27,TRBJ2-1,15,many,TRBD2,TGTGCCAGCCGACGTACTAGCGGGGGGAACAATGAGCAGTTCTTC,CASRRTSGGNNEQFF
TRBV14,TRBJ2-7,14,few,TRBD2,TGTGCCAGCAGCGACGGGCTAGCGGCCTACGAGCAGTACTTC,CASSDGLAAYEQYF
TRBV19,TRBJ1-1,15,many,TRBD1,TGTGCCAGTAGTATGTGGACAGGGACGAACACTGAAGCTTTCTTT,CASSMWTGTNTEAFF
TRBV7-9,TRBJ2-1,16,few,.,TGTGCCAGCAGCTTAGGACTCCGGATCTCCTACAATGAGCAGTTCTTC,CASSLGLRISYNEQFF
TRBV10-3,TRBJ2-1,16,many,TRBD2,TGTGCCATCAGTGAGTCGATGGCGGGGGGTTACAATGAGCAGTTCTTC,CAISESMAGGYNEQFF
TRBV29-1,TRBJ2-1,14,medium-sized,.,TGCAGCGTTGAGGGCCCGGGGCCCGACAATGAGCAGTTCTTC,CSVEGPGPDNEQFF
TRBV6-6,TRBJ1-1,17,many,.,TGTGCCAGCAGTTACTCACACGTCCGGGGTAGGGACACTGAAGCTTTCTTT,CASSYSHVRGRDTEAFF
TRBV11-2,TRBJ2-5,14,many,.,TGTGCCAGCAGTTCCGGGACACAACAAGAGACCCAGTACTTC,CASSSGTQQETQYF
TRBV4-2,TRBJ1-1,15,many,.,TGTGCCAGCAGCCAAGTTCTGGGTGGGAACACTGAAGCTTTCTTT,CASSQVLGGNTEAFF
TRBV5-8,TRBJ2-1,13,many,.,TGTGCCAGCAGCTTAGTGTTCTACAATGAGCAGTTCTTC,CASSLVFYNEQFF
TRBV4-1,TRBJ1-5,16,medium-sized,.,TGCGCCAGCAGCGACGGACAAAGGCGTCGAGAACAGCCCCAGCATTTT,CASSDGQRRREQPQHF
TRBV7-2,TRBJ2-5,13,many,.,TGTGCCAGCAGCTTATGGGTCGGGGAGACCCAGTACTTC,CASSLWVGETQYF
TRBV6-1,TRBJ2-5,12,many,.,TGTGCCAGCAGTGAAGTACAGGAGACCCAGTACTTC,CASSEVQETQYF
TRBV30,TRBJ2-5,11,many,.,TGTGCCTGGAGACTGGGGCAGACCCAGTACTTC,CAWRLGQTQYF
TRBV15,TRBJ1-1,16,medium-sized,TRBD1,TGTGCCACCAGCAGAGACTCCGGGACAGGGAGCACTGAAGCTTTCTTT,CATSRDSGTGSTEAFF
TRBV29-1,TRBJ2-7,15,many,TRBD2,TGCAGCGTTGAAGGGGCCGGGGGGGCTGACTACGAGCAGTACTTC,CSVEGAGGADYEQYF
TRBV20-1,TRBJ2-1,13,many,.,TGCAGTGCCCACCCGCGGGGAAACAATGAGCAGTTCTTC,CSAHPRGNNEQFF
TRBV20-1,TRBJ2-7,14,few,TRBD1,TGCAGTGCTCCCTTCGGGACAGGGGGCTTCGAGCAGTACTTC,CSAPFGTGGFEQYF
TRBV7-2,TRBJ1-1,14,many,.,TGTGCCAGCAGCTTAGAGGCGGGGGGCACTGAAGCTTTCTTT,CASSLEAGGTEAFF